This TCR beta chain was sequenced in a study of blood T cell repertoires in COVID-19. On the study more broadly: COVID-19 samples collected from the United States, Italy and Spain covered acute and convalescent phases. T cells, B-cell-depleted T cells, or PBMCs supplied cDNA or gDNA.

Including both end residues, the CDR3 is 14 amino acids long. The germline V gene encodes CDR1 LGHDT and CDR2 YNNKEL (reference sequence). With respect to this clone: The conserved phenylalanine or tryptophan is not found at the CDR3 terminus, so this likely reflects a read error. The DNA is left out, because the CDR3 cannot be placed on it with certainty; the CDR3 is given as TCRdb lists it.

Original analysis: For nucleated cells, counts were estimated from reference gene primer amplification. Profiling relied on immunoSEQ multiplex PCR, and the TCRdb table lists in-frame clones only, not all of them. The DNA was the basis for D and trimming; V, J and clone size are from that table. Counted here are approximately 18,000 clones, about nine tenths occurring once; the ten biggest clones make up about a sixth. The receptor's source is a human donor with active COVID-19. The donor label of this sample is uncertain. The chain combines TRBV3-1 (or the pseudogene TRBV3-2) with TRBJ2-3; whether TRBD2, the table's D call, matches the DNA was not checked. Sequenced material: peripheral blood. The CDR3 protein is CASSQDGTSGAQYL.